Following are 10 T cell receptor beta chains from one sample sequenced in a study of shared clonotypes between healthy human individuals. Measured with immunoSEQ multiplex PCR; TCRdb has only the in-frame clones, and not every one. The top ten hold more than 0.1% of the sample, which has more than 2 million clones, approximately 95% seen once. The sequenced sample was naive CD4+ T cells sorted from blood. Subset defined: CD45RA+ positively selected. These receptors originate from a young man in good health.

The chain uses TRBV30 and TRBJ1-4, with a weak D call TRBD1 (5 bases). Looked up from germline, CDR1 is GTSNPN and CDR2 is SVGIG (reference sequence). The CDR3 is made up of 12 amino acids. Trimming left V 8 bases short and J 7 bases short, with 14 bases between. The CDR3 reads CAGSGTGEKLFF. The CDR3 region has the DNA TGTGCCGGGTCCGGGACGGGTGAAAAACTGTTTTTT. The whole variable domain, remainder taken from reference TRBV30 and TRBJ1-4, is SQTIHQWPATLVQPVGSPLSLECTVEGTSNPNLYWYRQAAGRGLQLLFYSVGIGQISSEVPQNLSASRPQDRQFILSSKKLLLSDSGFYLCAGSGTGEKLFFGSGTQLSVL.

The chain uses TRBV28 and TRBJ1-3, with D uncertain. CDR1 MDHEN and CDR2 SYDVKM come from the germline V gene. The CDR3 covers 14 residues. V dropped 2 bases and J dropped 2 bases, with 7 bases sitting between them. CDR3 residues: CASSLTGAGNTIYF. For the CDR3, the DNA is TGTGCCAGCAGTTTAACCGGGGCTGGAAACACCATATATTTT.

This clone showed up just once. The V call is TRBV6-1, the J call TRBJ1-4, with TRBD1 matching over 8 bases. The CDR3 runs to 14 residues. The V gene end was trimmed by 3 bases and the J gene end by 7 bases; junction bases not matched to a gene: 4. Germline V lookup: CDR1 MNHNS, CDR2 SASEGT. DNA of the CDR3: TGTGCCAGCAGTGAGGCAGGGGGCGGTGAAAAACTGTTTTTT. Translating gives CASSEAGGGEKLFF.

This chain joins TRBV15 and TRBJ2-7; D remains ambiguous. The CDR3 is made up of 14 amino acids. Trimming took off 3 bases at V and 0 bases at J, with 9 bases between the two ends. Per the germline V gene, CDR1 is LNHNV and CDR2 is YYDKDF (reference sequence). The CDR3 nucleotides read TGTGCCACCAGCAGGGAGACACCCTCCTACGAGCAGTACTTC. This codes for CATSRETPSYEQYF.

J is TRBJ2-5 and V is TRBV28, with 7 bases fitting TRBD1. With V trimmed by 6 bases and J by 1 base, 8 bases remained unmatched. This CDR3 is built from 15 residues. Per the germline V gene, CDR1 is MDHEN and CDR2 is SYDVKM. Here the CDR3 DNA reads TGTGCCAGCAGCTATGGCGACAGGGTCCAAGAGACCCAGTACTTC. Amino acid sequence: CASSYGDRVQETQYF.

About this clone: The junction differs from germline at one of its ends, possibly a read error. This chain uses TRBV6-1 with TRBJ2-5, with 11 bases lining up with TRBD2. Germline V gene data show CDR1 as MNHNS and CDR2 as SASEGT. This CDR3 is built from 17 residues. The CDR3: CAISERIPGLAVETQYF. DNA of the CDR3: TGTGCCATCAGTGAGAGAATACCGGGACTAGCGGTAGAGACCCAGTACTTC.

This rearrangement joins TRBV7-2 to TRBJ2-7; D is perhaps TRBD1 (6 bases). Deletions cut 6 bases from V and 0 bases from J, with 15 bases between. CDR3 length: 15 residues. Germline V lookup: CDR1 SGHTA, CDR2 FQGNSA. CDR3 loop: CASRPDRFLSYEQYF. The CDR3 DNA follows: TGTGCCAGCAGACCCGACAGGTTCCTCTCCTACGAGCAGTACTTC.

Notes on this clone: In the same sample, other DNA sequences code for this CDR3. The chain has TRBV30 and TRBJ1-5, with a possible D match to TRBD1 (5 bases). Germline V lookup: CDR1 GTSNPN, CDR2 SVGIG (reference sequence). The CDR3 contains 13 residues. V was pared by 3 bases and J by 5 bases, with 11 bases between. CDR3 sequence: CAWSEDTYQPQHF. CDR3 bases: TGTGCCTGGAGCGAGGACACCTATCAGCCCCAGCATTTT.

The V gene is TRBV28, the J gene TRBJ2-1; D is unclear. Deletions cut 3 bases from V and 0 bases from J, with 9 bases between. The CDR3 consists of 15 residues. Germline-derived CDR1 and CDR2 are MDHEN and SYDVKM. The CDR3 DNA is TGTGCCAGCAGTTTGGGTGAAGGCTCCTACAATGAGCAGTTCTTC. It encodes CASSLGEGSYNEQFF.

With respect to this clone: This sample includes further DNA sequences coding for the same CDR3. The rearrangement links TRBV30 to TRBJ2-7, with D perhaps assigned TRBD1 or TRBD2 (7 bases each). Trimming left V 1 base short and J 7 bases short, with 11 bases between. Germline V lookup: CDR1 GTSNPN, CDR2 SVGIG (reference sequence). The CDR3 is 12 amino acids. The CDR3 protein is CAWSGQGGEQYF. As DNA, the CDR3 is TGTGCCTGGAGTGGACAGGGAGGGGAGCAGTACTTC.